Sequencing of this T cell receptor beta chain was carried out in a study of PD-L1 blockade in urothelial cancer. The wider study: It was at 3 weeks (second dose) and 6 weeks after treatment start that blood was analyzed. Counts from blood samples showed a median of 141,255 T cells.

Per germline, CDR1 MDHEN and CDR2 SYDVKM. The CDR3 loop spans 12 amino acids. Trimming left V 6 bases short and J 5 bases short, with 10 bases between. Time point given: peripheral blood 6 weeks after treatment start. Urothelial carcinoma in patients was locally advanced or metastatic. The protocol was immunoSEQ multiplex PCR, while the TCRdb copy is restricted to in-frame clones and leaves out a portion. This sample has roughly 45,000 clones, with around 82% found just once. General observations from the study: Blood clones associated with the tumor expanded more at 3 weeks in durable-benefit patients.

Note on this clone: The antigen remains unidentified.

This sequence was found in a man in his sixties with urothelial cancer. The source material was PBMCs, sampled around atezolizumab (anti-PD-L1) treatment. The chain joins TRBV28 to TRBJ1-2; tentatively, D is TRBD1 (6 bases). This chain's CDR3 is CASRGAAYGYTF. CDR3 in DNA: TGTGCCAGCAGGGGGGCGGCATATGGCTACACCTTC.